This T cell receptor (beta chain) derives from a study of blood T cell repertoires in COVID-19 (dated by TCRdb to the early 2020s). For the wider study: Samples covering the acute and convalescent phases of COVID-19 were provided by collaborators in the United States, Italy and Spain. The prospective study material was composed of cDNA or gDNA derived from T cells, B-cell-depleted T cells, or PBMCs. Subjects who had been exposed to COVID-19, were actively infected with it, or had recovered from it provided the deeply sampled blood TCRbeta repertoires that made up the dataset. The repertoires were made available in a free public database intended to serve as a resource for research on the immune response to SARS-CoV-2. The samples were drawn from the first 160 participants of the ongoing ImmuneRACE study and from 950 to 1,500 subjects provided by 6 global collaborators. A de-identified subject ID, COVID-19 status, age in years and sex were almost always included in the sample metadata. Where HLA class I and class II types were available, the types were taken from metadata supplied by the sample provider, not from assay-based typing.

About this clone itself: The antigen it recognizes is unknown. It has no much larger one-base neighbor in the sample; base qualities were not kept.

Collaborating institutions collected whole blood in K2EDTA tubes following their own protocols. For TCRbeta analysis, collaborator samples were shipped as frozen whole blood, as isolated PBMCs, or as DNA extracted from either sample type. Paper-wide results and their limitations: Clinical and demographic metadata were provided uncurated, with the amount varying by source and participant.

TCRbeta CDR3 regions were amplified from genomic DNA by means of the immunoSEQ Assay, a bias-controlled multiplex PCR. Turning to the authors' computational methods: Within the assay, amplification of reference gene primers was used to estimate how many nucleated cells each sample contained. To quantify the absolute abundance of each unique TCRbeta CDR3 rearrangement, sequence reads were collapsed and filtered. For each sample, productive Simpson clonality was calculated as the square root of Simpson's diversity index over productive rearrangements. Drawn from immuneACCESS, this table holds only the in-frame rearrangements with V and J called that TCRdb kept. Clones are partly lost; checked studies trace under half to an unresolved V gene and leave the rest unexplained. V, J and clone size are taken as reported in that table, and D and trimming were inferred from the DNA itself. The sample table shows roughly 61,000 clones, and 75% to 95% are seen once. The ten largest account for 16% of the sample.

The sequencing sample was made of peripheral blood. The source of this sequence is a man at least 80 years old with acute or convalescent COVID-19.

The CDR3 region: CASSYGTAEQYF. DNA sequence: TGTGCCAGCAGCTACGGGACAGCCGAGCAGTACTTC. The chain was built from TRBV12-3 or TRBV12-4 and TRBJ2-7; the central 7 bases match TRBD1. From the cysteine up to the phenylalanine, the CDR3 has a length of 12 residues. The DNA shown is the 36-base CDR3, in frame from base 1. The germline V end is reduced by 6 bases and the J end by 6 bases; junction bases left unmatched: 5.